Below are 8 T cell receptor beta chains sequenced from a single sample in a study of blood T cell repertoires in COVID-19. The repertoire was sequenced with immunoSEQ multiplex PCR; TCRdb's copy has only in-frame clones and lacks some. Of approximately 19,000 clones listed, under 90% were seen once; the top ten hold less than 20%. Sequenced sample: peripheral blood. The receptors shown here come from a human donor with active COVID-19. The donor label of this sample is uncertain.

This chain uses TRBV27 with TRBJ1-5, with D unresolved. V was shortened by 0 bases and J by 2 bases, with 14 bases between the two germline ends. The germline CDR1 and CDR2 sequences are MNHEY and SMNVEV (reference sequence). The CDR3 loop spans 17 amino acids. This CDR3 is CASSLSFRGLGNQPQHF. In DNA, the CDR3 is TGTGCCAGCAGTTTATCGTTTCGAGGGTTAGGCAATCAGCCCCAGCATTTT.

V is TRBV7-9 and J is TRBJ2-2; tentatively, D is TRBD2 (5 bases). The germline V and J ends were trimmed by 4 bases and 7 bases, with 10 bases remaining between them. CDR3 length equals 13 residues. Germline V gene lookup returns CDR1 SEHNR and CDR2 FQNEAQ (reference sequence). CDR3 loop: CASSSRGRGELFF. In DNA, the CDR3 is TGTGCCAGCAGCTCCCGAGGGCGCGGGGAGCTGTTTTTT.

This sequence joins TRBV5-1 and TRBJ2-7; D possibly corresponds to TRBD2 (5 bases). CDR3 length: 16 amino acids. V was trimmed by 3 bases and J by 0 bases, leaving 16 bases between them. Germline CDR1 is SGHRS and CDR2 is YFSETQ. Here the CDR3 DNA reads TGCGCCAGCAGCTCTAGCCCCCCGGTCGGCTCCTACGAGCAGTACTTC. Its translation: CASSSSPPVGSYEQYF.

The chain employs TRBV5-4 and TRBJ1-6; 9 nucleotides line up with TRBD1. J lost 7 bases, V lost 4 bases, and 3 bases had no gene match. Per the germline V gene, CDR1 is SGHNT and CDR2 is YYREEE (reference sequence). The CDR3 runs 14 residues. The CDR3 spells CASSITGGNSPLHF. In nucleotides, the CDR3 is TGTGCCAGCAGCATCACAGGGGGCAATTCACCCCTCCACTTT.

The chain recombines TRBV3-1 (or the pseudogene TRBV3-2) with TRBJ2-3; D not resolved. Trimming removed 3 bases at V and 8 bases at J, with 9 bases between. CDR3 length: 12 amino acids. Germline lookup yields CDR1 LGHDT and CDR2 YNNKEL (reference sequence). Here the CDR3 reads CASSQTLRTQYF. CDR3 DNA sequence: TGTGCCAGCAGCCAGACTCTACGTACGCAGTATTTT.

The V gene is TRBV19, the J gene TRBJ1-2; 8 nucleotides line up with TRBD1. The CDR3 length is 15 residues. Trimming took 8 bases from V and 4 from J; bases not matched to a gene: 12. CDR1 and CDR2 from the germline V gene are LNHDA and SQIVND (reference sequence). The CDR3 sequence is CASGYQGANFYGYTF. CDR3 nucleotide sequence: TGTGCCAGTGGTTACCAGGGGGCGAACTTCTATGGCTACACCTTC.

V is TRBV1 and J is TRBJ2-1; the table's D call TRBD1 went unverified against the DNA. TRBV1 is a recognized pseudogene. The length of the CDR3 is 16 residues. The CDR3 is CTSTPLQGGTYNEQFF. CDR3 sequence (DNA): TGCACCAGCACCCCTCTGCAGGGGGGCACCTACAATGAGCAGTTCTTC.

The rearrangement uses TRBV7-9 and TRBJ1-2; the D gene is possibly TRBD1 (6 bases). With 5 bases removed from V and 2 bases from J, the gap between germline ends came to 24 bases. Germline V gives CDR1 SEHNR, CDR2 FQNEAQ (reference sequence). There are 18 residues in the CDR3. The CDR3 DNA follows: TGTGCCAGCAGCGCCGCCGGGACACACACTCCAATGAACTATGGCTACACCTTC. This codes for CASSAAGTHTPMNYGYTF.